The following is a T cell receptor beta chain sequence with its context. This sample is drawn from a study of cytomegalovirus exposure and HLA in healthy donors. This CDR3 region has 16 residues. The primer mix had 60 Vbeta and 13 Jbeta primers. Some clones are missing from TCRdb's copy, which holds only in-frame ones; the method was immunoSEQ multiplex PCR. Among approximately 40,000 clones listed, 70% to 85% were seen once. Sequences were obtained from PBMCs. This sequence joins TRBV21-1 and TRBJ1-5; the D call TRBD1 from the table was never checked on the DNA. TRBV21-1 is classified as a pseudogene. The clonotype originates from a woman under 30 in good health and CMV-seropositive. CDR3 DNA sequence: TGTGCCAGCCTATGGGATAGGAGACAGGGCAATCAGCCCCAGCATTTT. Translating gives CASLWDRRQGNQPQHF.